The 25 T cell receptor beta chains given below trace back to one sample, sequenced in a study of blood T cell repertoires in COVID-19. Method: immunoSEQ multiplex PCR; TCRdb's copy keeps in-frame clones and lacks some. The table has about 180,000 clones, around 86% seen once. Sequencing input: peripheral blood. The receptors were gathered from a man aged 60-69 years with COVID-19, enrolled during active disease.

The genes are TRBV18 and TRBJ1-4; a possible D gene is TRBD1 (6 bases). The CDR3 extends over 14 amino acids. V lost 3 bases and J 8 bases, leaving 13 bases between the germline ends. Per germline, CDR1 KGHSH and CDR2 LQKENI. CDR3 nucleotides: TGTGCCAGCTCACCCGGGACACCACAAGAAAAACTGTTTTTT. Amino acids: CASSPGTPQEKLFF.

This chain connects TRBV14 to TRBJ2-1, with 7 bases fitting TRBD2. The CDR3 has 15 residues. Losses at the gene ends were 8 bases for V and 0 bases for J; bases not matched to a gene: 7. Per germline, CDR1 SGHDN and CDR2 FVKESK. CDR3 sequence (DNA): TGTGCCAGCGGGAGGGCCCGGAGCTCCTACAATGAGCAGTTCTTC. Translated, it gives CASGRARSSYNEQFF.

The genes are TRBV18 and TRBJ1-5, with TRBD1 identical over 7 bases. The CDR3 covers 16 residues. The V gene end was trimmed by 3 bases and the J gene end by 5 bases; junction bases not matched to a gene: 10. Looked up from germline, CDR1 is KGHSH and CDR2 is LQKENI. The DNA for the CDR3 is TGTGCCAGCTCACCCACCCGGGACAGCCCATATCAGCCCCAGCATTTT. It codes for CASSPTRDSPYQPQHF.

CDR3 sequence reads: CASSQNTEAFF. CDR3 sequence (DNA): TGTGCCAGCAGTCAGAACACTGAAGCTTTCTTT. The rearrangement uses TRBV7-3 and TRBJ1-1; no clear D gene. The CDR3 has 11 residues. Germline CDR1 SGHTA, CDR2 FQGTGA. The ends were cut back, 6 bases at V and 1 base at J, with 3 bases in the middle.

V and J are TRBV24-1 and TRBJ2-1, with D perhaps TRBD2 (6 bases). Germline values: CDR1 KGHDR, CDR2 SFDVKD. The germline V and J ends were trimmed by 4 bases and 6 bases, with 18 bases remaining between them. There are 16 residues in the CDR3. The CDR3 region is CATSENGAGTGNEQFF. For the CDR3, the DNA is TGTGCCACCAGTGAAAACGGGGCGGGAACCGGCAATGAGCAGTTCTTC.

The gene calls are TRBV5-1 and TRBJ2-7, with TRBD1 matching 11 bases. The germline CDR1 and CDR2 sequences are SGHRS and YFSETQ. V lost 4 bases, J lost 5 bases, and 8 bases stayed unmatched. The CDR3 covers 15 residues. CDR3 DNA: TGCGCCAGCAGCCCCGGGGGGACAGGGGGTCACGAGCAGTACTTC. Translated: CASSPGGTGGHEQYF.

CDR3 coding DNA: TGTGCCACCAGTGATAACAGGGGACCCTATGGCTACACCTTC. Protein product: CATSDNRGPYGYTF. The chain carries TRBV24-1 and TRBJ1-2, with 7 bases aligning to TRBD1. Germline assignment: CDR1 KGHDR and CDR2 SFDVKD. The CDR3 length is 14 residues. Trimming removed 3 bases from V and 4 bases from J; junction bases left unmatched: 4.

This chain connects TRBV6-6 to TRBJ1-1; 8 nucleotides line up with TRBD1. J gave up 0 bases and V 8 bases, and 11 bases lay outside the gene matches. The CDR3 sequence is 16 residues long. CDR1 MNHNY and CDR2 SVGAGI come from the germline V gene (reference sequence). CDR3 amino acids: CASDSQGGLMNTEAFF. Written as DNA, the CDR3 is TGTGCCAGCGACTCACAGGGGGGTCTAATGAACACTGAAGCTTTCTTT.

The chain employs TRBV9 and TRBJ2-7, with D hard to call. Germline loops: CDR1 SGDLS, CDR2 YYNGEE. CDR3 length: 14 amino acids. V lost 3 bases and J lost 2, with 12 bases in between. For the CDR3, the DNA is TGTGCCAGCAGCGAATCTCCAGTTACCTACGAGCAGTACTTC. Translation gives CASSESPVTYEQYF.

The chain is built from TRBV9 and TRBJ1-6, with TRBD1 matching over 7 bases. Germline lookup yields CDR1 SGDLS and CDR2 YYNGEE. V shed 3 bases, J shed 8 bases, and the junction held 8 bases outside the gene matches. The CDR3 is 15 residues long. The CDR3 sequence: CASSAAGTEHSPLHF. CDR3 DNA sequence: TGTGCCAGCAGCGCTGCCGGGACAGAGCATTCACCCCTCCACTTT.

Notes on this clone: An end of the junction does not agree with germline; a read error may underlie this. This rearrangement joins TRBV19 to TRBJ1-1; D ambiguous. Germline-derived CDR1 and CDR2 are LNHDA and SQIVND (reference sequence). This CDR3 contains 15 residues. The CDR3 spells CASSGQGRTNTEAFF. The CDR3 region has the DNA TGCGCATCTAGCGGGCAAGGCAGAACGAACACTGAAGCTTTCTTT.

The gene calls are TRBV5-1 and TRBJ2-3; the match to TRBD1 covers 9 bases. CDR1 and CDR2 from the germline V gene are SGHRS and YFSETQ. The V gene end was trimmed by 3 bases and the J gene end by 9 bases; junction bases not matched to a gene: 14. The CDR3 loop spans 16 amino acids. The CDR3 DNA is TGCGCCAGCAGCTCCAAAACACAGACCGGGACAGGGACGCAGTATTTT. Translated, it gives CASSSKTQTGTGTQYF.

This clone has only a few counts. The V and J genes are TRBV18 and TRBJ2-7; D remains ambiguous. CDR3 length: 13 residues. V dropped 4 bases and J dropped 2 bases, with 9 bases sitting between them. The V gene's germline CDR1 is KGHSH and CDR2 LQKENI. The CDR3 DNA sequence: TGTGCCAGCTCACTGGCAGCGACCTACGAGCAGTACTTC. It encodes CASSLAATYEQYF.

CDR3 nucleotide sequence: TGTGCCAGCTCACCGGCCCGGACAGCCTCTGGAAACACCATATATTTT. Translated, it gives CASSPARTASGNTIYF. The chain employs TRBV18 and TRBJ1-3, with a weak D call TRBD1 (6 bases). The CDR3 runs to 16 residues. The V end was cut by 3 bases, the J end by 0 bases, with 12 bases between. CDR1 is KGHSH, CDR2 LQKENI, per germline.

The chain links TRBV28 to TRBJ1-1; 9 bases map to TRBD1. Germline CDR1 is MDHEN and CDR2 is SYDVKM. The J segment lost 0 bases and the V segment lost 6 bases, leaving 11 bases of the junction unmatched. The CDR3 covers 17 residues. CDR3 coding DNA: TGTGCCAGCAGACGGGGCCAACAGGGGGCCATGAACACTGAAGCTTTCTTT. Protein sequence: CASRRGQQGAMNTEAFF.

The chain combines TRBV28 with TRBJ1-2, with TRBD1 matching over 9 bases. Trimming took 6 bases from V and 8 from J; bases not matched to a gene: 4. Germline V gene data show CDR1 as MDHEN and CDR2 as SYDVKM. The CDR3 sequence is 12 residues long. DNA of the CDR3: TGTGCCAGCAGGACAGGGGGAAGAGGCTACACCTTC. As protein: CASRTGGRGYTF.

This chain links TRBV30 with TRBJ1-2; D uncertain. Trimming removed 4 bases at V and 1 base at J, with 4 bases between. The germline gives CDR1 GTSNPN, CDR2 SVGIG (reference sequence). The CDR3 has 11 residues. This chain's CDR3 is CAWTINYGYTF. DNA of the CDR3: TGTGCCTGGACAATTAACTATGGCTACACCTTC.

The chain employs TRBV24-1 and TRBJ1-5; D is uncertain. The ends were cut back, 6 bases at V and 4 bases at J, with 15 bases in the middle. CDR3 length equals 15 residues. CDR1 and CDR2 (germline): KGHDR, SFDVKD. CDR3: CATSYRQVTNQPQHF. DNA of the CDR3: TGTGCCACCAGTTACCGACAAGTTACTAATCAGCCCCAGCATTTT.

The chain employs TRBV7-6 and TRBJ2-1; 14 bases are shared with TRBD2. Germline V gene lookup returns CDR1 SGHVS and CDR2 FNYEAQ. V lost 5 bases and J lost 10; bases outside the gene matches: 13. This CDR3 comprises 17 residues. CDR3 residues: CASSLLTGTSGRGEQFF. CDR3 DNA: TGTGCCAGCAGCCTCCTGACGGGGACTAGCGGGAGAGGGGAGCAGTTCTTC.

V usage is TRBV7-9 and J usage is TRBJ1-4; TRBD1 agrees at 9 bases. The CDR3 contains 15 residues. The germline CDR1 and CDR2 sequences are SEHNR and FQNEAQ (reference sequence). V gave up 3 bases and J gave up 8 bases; unmatched junction bases: 7. CDR3 in amino acids: CASSFQGQGREKLFF. CDR3 DNA sequence: TGTGCCAGCAGCTTCCAAGGACAGGGGCGGGAAAAACTGTTTTTT.

This chain links TRBV27 with TRBJ1-2, with 7 bases identical to TRBD1. CDR1 MNHEY and CDR2 SMNVEV come from the germline V gene (reference sequence). This CDR3 contains 16 residues. V gave up 6 bases and J gave up 3 bases; unmatched junction bases: 13. This CDR3 is CASRRQGQIPHYGYTF. DNA of the CDR3: TGTGCCAGCAGAAGACAGGGACAGATACCACACTATGGCTACACCTTC.

CDR3 nucleotide sequence: TGTGCCAGCAGCGTATCCTTACAGGGGGCAGGGGGCTACACCTTC. The encoded protein is CASSVSLQGAGGYTF. This chain links TRBV6-5 with TRBJ1-2; 9 bases fit TRBD1. V shed 6 bases and J 8 bases; nucleotides not matched to a gene: 13. This CDR3 comprises 15 residues. Looked up from germline, CDR1 is MNHEY and CDR2 is SVGAGI.

The chain is built from TRBV4-3 and TRBJ1-1, with 7 bases fitting TRBD1. V was clipped by 2 bases and J by 1 base; unmatched bases: 4. The CDR3 is made up of 15 amino acids. CDR1 LGHNA and CDR2 YSLEER come from the germline V gene. CDR3 DNA sequence: TGCGCCAGCAGCCAACTTGAGGGGGCGAACACTGAAGCTTTCTTT. Protein: CASSQLEGANTEAFF.

The chain has TRBV7-2 and TRBJ2-1, with a weak D call TRBD1 (5 bases). V shed 0 bases and J shed 6 bases, with 12 bases lying between them. The CDR3 runs 15 residues. The germline V gene encodes CDR1 SGHTA and CDR2 FQGNSA. CDR3 sequence reads: CASSLASSGFNEQFF. The DNA of the CDR3 is TGTGCCAGCAGCTTAGCCTCCTCAGGGTTCAATGAGCAGTTCTTC.

The chain combines TRBV3-1 (or the pseudogene TRBV3-2) with TRBJ2-7; 8 bases align to TRBD1. Germline CDR1 is LGHDT and CDR2 is YNNKEL (reference sequence). V gave up 0 bases and J gave up 0 bases; unmatched junction bases: 4. The CDR3 is 16 residues long. The DNA for the CDR3 is TGTGCCAGCAGCCAAGACAGGGGGCTCGGCTCCTACGAGCAGTACTTC. Its translation is CASSQDRGLGSYEQYF.